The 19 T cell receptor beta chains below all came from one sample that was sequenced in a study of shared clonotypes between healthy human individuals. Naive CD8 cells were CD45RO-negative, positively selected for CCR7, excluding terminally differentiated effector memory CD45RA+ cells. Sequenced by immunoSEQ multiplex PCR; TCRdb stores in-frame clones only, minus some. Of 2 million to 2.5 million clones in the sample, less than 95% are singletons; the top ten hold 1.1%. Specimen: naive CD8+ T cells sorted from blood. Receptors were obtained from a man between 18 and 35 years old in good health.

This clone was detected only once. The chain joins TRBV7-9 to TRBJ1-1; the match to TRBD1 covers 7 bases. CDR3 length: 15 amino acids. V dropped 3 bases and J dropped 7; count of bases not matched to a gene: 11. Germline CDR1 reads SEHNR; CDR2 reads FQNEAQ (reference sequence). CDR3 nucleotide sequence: TGTGCCAGCAGCTTGACGGGACAGTCCCTCGGTGAAGCTTTCTTT. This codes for CASSLTGQSLGEAFF. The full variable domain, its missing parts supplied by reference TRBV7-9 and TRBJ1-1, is DTGVSQNPRHKITKRGQNVTFRCDPISEHNRLYWYRQTLGQGPEFLTYFQNEAQLEKSRLLSDRFSAERPKGSFSTLEIQRTEQGDSAMYLCASSLTGQSLGEAFFGQGTRLTVV.

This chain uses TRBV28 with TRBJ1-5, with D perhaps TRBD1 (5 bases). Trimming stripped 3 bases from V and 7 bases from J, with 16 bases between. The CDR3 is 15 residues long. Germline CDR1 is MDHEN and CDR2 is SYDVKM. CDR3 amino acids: CASSFWGNTRQPQHF. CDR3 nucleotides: TGTGCCAGCAGTTTCTGGGGGAACACACGACAGCCCCAGCATTTT.

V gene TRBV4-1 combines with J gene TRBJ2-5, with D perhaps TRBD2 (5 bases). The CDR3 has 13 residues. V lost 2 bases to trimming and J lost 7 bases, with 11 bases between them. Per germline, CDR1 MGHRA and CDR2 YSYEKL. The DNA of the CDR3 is TGCGCCAGCAGCCAAAGCGAGCGGTTGACCCAGTACTTC. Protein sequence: CASSQSERLTQYF.

CDR3 in amino acids: CASSSGGWNEQYF. The CDR3 DNA reads TGTGCCAGCAGCTCCGGAGGCTGGAACGAGCAGTACTTC. The chain couples TRBV11-3 to TRBJ2-7; weak D call: TRBD2 (5 bases). Germline V lookup: CDR1 SGHNT, CDR2 YENEEA. The V end lost 4 bases, the J end lost 5 bases, and 12 bases lay between the germline ends. The CDR3 length is 13 residues.

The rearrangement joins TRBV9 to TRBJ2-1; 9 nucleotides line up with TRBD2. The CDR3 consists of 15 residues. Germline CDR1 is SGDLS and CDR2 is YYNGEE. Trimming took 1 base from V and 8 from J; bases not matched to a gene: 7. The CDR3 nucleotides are TGTGCCAGCAGCGTAATGGCGGGAGGGCCTGATGAGCAGTTCTTC. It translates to CASSVMAGGPDEQFF.

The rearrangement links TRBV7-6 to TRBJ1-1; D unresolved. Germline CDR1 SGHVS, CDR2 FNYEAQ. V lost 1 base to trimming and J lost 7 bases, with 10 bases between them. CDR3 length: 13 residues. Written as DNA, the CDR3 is TGTGCCAGCAGCTTAGGGGTGGAGGGTGAAGCTTTCTTT. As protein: CASSLGVEGEAFF.

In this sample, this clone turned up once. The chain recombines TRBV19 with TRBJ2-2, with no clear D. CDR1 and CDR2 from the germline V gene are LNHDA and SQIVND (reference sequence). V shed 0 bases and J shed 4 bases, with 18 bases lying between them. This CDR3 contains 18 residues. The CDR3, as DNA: TGTGCCAGTAGTATAGATCGATCACCCGGTAGGGCCACCGGGGAGCTGTTTTTT. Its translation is CASSIDRSPGRATGELFF.

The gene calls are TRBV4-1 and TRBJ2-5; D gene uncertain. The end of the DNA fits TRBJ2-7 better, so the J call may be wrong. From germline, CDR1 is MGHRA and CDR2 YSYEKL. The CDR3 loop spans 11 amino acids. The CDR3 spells CASSYGYEQYF. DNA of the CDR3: TGCGCCAGCAGCTACGGCTACGAGCAGTACTTC.

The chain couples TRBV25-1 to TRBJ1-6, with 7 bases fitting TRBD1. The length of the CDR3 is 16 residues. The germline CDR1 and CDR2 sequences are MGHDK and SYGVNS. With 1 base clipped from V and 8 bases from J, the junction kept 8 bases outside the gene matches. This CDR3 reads CASSELVGGRDSPLHF. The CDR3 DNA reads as TGTGCCAGCAGTGAATTGGTAGGGGGCAGGGATTCACCCCTCCACTTT.

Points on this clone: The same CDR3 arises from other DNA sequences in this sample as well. The CDR3 region is CASSSGGTNEKLFF. Written as DNA, the CDR3 is TGTGCCAGCAGTAGCGGGGGAACTAATGAAAAACTGTTTTTT. This sequence joins TRBV28 and TRBJ1-4, with D possibly being TRBD1 (5 bases). The ends were cut back, 5 bases at V and 1 base at J, with 8 bases in the middle. The CDR3 is made up of 14 amino acids. Germline CDR1 MDHEN, CDR2 SYDVKM.

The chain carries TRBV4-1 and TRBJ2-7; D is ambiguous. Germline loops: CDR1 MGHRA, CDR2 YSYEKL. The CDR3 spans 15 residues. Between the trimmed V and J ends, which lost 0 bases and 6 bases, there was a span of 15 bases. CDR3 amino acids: CASSQDRGSASEQYF. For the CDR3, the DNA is TGCGCCAGCAGCCAAGATCGTGGGTCGGCTAGCGAGCAGTACTTC.

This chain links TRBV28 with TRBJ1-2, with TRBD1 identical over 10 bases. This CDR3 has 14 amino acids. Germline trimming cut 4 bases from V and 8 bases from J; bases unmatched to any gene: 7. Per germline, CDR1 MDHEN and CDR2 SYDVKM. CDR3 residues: CASSSGTGAGGYTF. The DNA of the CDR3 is TGTGCCAGCAGTTCCGGGACAGGGGCCGGGGGCTACACCTTC.

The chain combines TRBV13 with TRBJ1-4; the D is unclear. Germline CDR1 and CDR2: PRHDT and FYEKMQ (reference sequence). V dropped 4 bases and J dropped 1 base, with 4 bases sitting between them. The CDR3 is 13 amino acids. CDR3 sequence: CASSSGTNEKLFF. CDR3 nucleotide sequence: TGTGCCAGCAGCTCTGGAACTAATGAAAAACTGTTTTTT.

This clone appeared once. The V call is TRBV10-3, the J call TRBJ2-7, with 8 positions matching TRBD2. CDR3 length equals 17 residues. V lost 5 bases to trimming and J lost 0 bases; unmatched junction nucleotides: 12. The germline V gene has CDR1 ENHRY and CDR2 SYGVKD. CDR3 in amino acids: CAISPLAEGLHSYEQYF. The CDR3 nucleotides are TGTGCCATCAGTCCACTAGCGGAGGGCCTCCACTCCTACGAGCAGTACTTC.

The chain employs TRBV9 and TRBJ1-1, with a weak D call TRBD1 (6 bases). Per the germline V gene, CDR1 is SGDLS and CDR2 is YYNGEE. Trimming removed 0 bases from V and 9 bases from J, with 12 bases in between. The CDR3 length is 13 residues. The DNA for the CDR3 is TGTGCCAGCAGCGTAGGCGGGGGGACAAAAGCTTTCTTT. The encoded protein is CASSVGGGTKAFF.

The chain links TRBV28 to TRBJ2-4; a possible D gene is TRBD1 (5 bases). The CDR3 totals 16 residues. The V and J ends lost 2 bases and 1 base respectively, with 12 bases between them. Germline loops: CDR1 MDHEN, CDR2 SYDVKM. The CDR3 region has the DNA TGTGCCAGCAGTTTAGTGGACATAAGGGCCAAAAACATTCAGTACTTC. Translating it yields CASSLVDIRAKNIQYF. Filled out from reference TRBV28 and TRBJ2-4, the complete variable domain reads DVKVTQSSRYLVKRTGEKVFLECVQDMDHENMFWYRQDPGLGLRLIYFSYDVKMKEKGDIPEGYSVSREKKERFSLILESASTNQTSMYLCASSLVDIRAKNIQYFGAGTRLSVL.

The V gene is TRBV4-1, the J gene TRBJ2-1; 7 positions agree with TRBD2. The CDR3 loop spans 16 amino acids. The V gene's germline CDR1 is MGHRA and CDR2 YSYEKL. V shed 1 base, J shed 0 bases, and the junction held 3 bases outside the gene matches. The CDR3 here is CASSQGEGPSYNEQFF. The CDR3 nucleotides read TGCGCCAGCAGCCAAGGGGAGGGGCCCTCCTACAATGAGCAGTTCTTC.

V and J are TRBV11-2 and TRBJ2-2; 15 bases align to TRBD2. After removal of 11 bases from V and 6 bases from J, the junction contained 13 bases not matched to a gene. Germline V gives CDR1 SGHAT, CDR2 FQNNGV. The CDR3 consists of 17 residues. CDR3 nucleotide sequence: TGTGCCTGGTCGATAGGACTAGCGGGAGGGGACCCCGGGGAGCTGTTTTTT. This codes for CAWSIGLAGGDPGELFF.

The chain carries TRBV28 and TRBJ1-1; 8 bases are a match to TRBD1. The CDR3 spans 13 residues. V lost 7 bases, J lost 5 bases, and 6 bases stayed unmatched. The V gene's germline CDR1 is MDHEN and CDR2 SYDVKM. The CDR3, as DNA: TGTGCCAGCAAAACAGGGGGAATTACTGAAGCTTTCTTT. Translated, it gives CASKTGGITEAFF.